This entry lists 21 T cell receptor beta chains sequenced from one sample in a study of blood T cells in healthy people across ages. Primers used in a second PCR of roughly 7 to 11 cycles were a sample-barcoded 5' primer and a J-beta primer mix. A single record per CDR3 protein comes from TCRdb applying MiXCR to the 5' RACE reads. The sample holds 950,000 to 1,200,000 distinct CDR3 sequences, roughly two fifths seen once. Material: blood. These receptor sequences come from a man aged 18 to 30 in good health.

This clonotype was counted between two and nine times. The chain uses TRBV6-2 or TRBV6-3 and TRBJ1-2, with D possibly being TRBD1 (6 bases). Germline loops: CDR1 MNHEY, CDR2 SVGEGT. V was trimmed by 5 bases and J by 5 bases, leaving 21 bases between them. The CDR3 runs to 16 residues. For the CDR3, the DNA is TGTGCCAGCAGTCCGGCCTTTCCAACAGGGTGGTATGGCTACACCTTC. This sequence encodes CASSPAFPTGWYGYTF.

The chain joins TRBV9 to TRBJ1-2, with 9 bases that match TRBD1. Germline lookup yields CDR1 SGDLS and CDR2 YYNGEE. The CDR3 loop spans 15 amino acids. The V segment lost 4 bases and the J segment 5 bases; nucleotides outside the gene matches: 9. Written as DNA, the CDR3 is TGTGCCAGCAGCACCCACAGGGGGCGAGGATATGGCTACACCTTC. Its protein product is CASSTHRGRGYGYTF.

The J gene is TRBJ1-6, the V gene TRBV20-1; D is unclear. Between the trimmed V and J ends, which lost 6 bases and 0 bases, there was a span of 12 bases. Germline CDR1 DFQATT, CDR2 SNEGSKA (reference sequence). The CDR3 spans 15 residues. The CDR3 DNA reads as TGCAGTGCAAGACCCCAAGGCTCCTATAATTCACCCCTCCACTTT. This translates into CSARPQGSYNSPLHF.

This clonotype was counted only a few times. Written as DNA, the CDR3 is TGCGCCAGCAGCTTAGGCACAGGGCAAACCTATGGCTACACCTTC. It translates to CASSLGTGQTYGYTF. This chain links TRBV5-1 with TRBJ1-2; tentative D call: TRBD1 (6 bases). In germline, CDR1 is SGHRS, CDR2 YFSETQ. Between the trimmed V and J ends, which lost 2 bases and 4 bases, there was a span of 15 bases. CDR3 length: 15 residues.

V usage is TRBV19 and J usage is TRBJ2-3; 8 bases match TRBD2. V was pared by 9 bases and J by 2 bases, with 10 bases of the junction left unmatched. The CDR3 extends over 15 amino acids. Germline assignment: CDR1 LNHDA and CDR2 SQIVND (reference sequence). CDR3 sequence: CASRPGLGDTDTQYF. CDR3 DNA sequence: TGTGCCAGCCGACCGGGACTAGGGGACACAGATACGCAGTATTTT.

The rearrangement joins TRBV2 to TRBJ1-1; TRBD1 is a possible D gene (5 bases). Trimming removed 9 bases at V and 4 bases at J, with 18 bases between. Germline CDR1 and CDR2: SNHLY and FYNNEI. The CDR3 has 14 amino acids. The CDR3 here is CARQSGGVGTEAFF. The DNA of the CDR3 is TGTGCCAGGCAATCTGGGGGAGTTGGCACTGAAGCTTTCTTT.

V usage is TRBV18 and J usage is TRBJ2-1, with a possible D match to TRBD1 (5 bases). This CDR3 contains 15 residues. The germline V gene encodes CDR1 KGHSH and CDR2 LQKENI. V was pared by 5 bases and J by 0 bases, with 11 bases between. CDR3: CASSSTAFSYNEQFF. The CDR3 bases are TGTGCCAGCTCATCGACAGCCTTCTCCTACAATGAGCAGTTCTTC.

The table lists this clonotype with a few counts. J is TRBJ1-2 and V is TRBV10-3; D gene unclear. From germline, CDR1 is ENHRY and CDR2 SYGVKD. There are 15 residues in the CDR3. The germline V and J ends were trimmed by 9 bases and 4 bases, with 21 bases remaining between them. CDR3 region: CAIQDSRSGFYGYTF. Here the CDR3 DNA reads TGTGCCATACAAGACTCTCGATCGGGGTTCTATGGCTACACCTTC.

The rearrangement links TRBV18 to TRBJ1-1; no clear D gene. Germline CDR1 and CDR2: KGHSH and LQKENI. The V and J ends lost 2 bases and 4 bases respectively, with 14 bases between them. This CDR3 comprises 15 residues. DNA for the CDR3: TGTGCCAGCTCACCAGTCGACGGGTCTCTCACTGAAGCTTTCTTT. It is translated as CASSPVDGSLTEAFF.

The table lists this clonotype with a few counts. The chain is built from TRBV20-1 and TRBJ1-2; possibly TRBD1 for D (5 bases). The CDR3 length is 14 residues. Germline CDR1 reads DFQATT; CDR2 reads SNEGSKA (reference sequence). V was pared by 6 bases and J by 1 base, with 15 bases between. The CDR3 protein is CSAPYRSVNYGYTF. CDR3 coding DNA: TGCAGTGCCCCTTACAGGAGTGTTAACTATGGCTACACCTTC.

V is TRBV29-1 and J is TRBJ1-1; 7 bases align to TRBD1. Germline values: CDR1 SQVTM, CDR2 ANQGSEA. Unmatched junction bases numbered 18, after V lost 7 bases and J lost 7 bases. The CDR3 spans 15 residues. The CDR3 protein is CSASHRQGIGDEAFF. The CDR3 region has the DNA TGCAGCGCCAGCCACCGACAGGGAATAGGCGATGAAGCTTTCTTT.

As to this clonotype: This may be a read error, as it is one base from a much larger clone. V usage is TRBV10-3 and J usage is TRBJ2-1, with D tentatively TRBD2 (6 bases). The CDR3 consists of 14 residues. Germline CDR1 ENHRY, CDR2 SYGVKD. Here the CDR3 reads CAISDMGLKNVQFF. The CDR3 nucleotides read TGTGCCATCAGTGACATGGGACTGAAAAATGTGCAGTTCTTC.

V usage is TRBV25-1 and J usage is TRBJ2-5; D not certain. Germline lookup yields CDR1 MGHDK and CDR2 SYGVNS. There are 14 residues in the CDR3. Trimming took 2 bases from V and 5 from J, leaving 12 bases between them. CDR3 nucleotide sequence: TGTGCCAGCAGTGAACCCTTATATGGGGAGACCCAGTACTTC. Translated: CASSEPLYGETQYF.

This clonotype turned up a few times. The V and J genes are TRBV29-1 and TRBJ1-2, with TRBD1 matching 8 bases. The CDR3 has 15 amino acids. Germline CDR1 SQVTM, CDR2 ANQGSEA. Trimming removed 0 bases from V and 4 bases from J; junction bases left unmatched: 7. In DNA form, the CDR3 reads TGCAGCGTTGAAGATGGTGGGACAGGAGCCTATGGCTACACCTTC. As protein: CSVEDGGTGAYGYTF. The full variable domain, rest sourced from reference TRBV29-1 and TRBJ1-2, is SAVISQKPSRDICQRGTSLTIQCQVDSQVTMMFWYRQQPGQSLTLIATANQGSEATYESGFVIDKFPISRPNLTFSTLTVSNMSPEDSSIYLCSVEDGGTGAYGYTFGSGTRLTVV.

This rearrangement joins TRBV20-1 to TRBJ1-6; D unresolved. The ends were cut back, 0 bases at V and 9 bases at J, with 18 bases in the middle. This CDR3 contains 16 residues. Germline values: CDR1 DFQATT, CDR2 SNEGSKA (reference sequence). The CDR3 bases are TGCAGTGCTAGAGATCCCCCATCAGAGAAGGGTTCACCCCTCCACTTT. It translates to CSARDPPSEKGSPLHF.

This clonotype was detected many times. CDR3 sequence (DNA): TGTGCCAGCAGTTCCCCGGGGGGGAAGTATGAGCAGTTCTTC. This sequence encodes CASSSPGGKYEQFF. J is TRBJ2-1 and V is TRBV6-5; TRBD2 aligns across 8 bases. J gave up 8 bases and V 4 bases, and 7 bases lay outside the gene matches. Germline lookup yields CDR1 MNHEY and CDR2 SVGAGI. The CDR3 extends over 14 amino acids.

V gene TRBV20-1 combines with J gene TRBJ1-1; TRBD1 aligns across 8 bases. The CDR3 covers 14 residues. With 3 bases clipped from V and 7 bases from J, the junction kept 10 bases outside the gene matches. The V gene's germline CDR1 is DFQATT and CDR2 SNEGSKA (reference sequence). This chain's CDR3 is CSASHGQGVGEAFF. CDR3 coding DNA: TGCAGTGCTAGCCACGGACAGGGTGTGGGTGAAGCTTTCTTT.

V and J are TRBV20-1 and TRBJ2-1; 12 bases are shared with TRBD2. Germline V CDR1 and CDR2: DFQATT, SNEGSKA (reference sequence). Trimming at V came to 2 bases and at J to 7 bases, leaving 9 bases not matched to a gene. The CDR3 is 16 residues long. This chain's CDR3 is CSARSRLAGGLNEQFF. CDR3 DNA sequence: TGCAGTGCTAGATCCCGCCTAGCGGGGGGGCTTAATGAGCAGTTCTTC.

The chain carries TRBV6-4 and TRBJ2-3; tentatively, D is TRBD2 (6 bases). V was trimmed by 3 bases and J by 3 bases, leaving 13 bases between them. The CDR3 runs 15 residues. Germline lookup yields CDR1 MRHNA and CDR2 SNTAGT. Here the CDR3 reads CASSEFLGGTDTQYF. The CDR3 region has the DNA TGTGCCAGCAGTGAGTTTCTCGGGGGTACAGATACGCAGTATTTT.

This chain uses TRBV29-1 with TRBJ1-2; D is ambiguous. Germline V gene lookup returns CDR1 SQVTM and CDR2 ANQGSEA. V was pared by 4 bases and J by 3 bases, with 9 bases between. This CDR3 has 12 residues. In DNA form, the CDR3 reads TGCAGCGTTGGGCAGTCCTACTATGGCTACACCTTC. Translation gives CSVGQSYYGYTF.

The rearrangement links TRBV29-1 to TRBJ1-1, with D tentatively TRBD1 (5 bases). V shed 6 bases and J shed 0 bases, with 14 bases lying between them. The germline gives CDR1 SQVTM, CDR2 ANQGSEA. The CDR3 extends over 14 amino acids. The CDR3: CSVGGPLMNTEAFF. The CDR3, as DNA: TGCAGCGTGGGGGGACCCCTAATGAACACTGAAGCTTTCTTT.